Listed below are T cell receptor gamma chains from one sample, sequenced in a study of fetal and pediatric gammadelta thymocytes. TCRdb re-called clones from the reads using CATT. The sample holds some 170 gamma-chain clones; 1% to 1.5% are singletons and the top ten take roughly 44%. Sequenced input: non-Vgamma9Vdelta2 gamma-delta T cells from the thymus. The receptors derive from a human fetus. The CDR3 runs from the conserved cysteine through the conserved F or W. Clone size is given as once, few, many or a size class.

>TRGV5|TRGJP1|large
CATWDRRGTGWFKIF
TGTGCCACCTGGGACAGGCGGGGCACTGGTTGGTTCAAGATATTT
>TRGV2|TRGJP1|large
CATWDGWFKIF
TGTGCCACCTGGGACGGTTGGTTCAAGATATTT
>TRGV10|TRGJP1|hyperexpanded
CAAWDYIPTGWFKIF
TGTGCTGCGTGGGATTATATACCTACTGGTTGGTTCAAGATATTT
>TRGV2|TRGJ1/TRGJ2|medium-sized
CATWDGHYKKLF
TGTGCCACCTGGGACGGGCATTATAAGAAACTCTTT
>TRGV8|TRGJ1/TRGJ2|large
CATWDSYYKKLF
TGTGCCACCTGGGATAGTTATTATAAGAAACTCTTT
>TRGV4|TRGJP1|large
CATWDGWFKIF
TGTGCCACCTGGGATGGTTGGTTCAAGATATTT
>TRGV2|TRGJ1/TRGJ2|large
CATWDGYKKLF
TGTGCCACCTGGGACGGGTATAAGAAACTCTTT
>TRGV9|TRGJP|large
CALWEQELGKKIKVF
TGTGCCTTGTGGGAGCAAGAGTTGGGCAAAAAAATCAAGGTATTT
>TRGV5P|TRGJ1/TRGJ2|few
CATWGRANYYKKLF
TGTGCCACCTGGGGCAGGGCGAATTATTATAAGAAACTCTTT
>TRGV5|TRGJP1|large
CATWDRPTGWFKIF
TGTGCCACCTGGGACAGGCCCACTGGTTGGTTCAAGATATTT
>TRGV3|TRGJP|large
CATWDRLGKKIKVF
TGTGCCACCTGGGACAGGCTGGGCAAAAAAATCAAGGTATTT
>TRGV8|TRGJP1|large
CATWDLTGWFKIF
TGTGCCACCTGGGATCTCACTGGTTGGTTCAAGATATTT
>TRGV10|TRGJP1|large
CAAWDWFKIF
TGTGCTGCGTGGGATTGGTTCAAGATATTT
>TRGV8|TRGJ1/TRGJ2|large
CATWDLSNYYKKLF
TGTGCCACCTGGGATCTCTCGAATTATTATAAGAAACTCTTT
>TRGV4|TRGJP1|large
CATWEKRYTTGWFKIF
TGTGCCACCTGGGAAAAGAGGTATACCACTGGTTGGTTCAAGATATTT
>TRGV9|TRGJ1/TRGJ2|large
CALWEVHYKKLF
TGTGCCTTGTGGGAGGTGCATTATAAGAAACTCTTT
>TRGV9|TRGJ1/TRGJ2|large
CALWNYYKKLF
TGTGCCTTGTGGAATTATTATAAGAAACTCTTT
>TRGV8|TRGJP1|medium-sized
CATCEYTTGWFKIF
TGTGCCACCTGTGAATATACCACTGGTTGGTTCAAGATATTT
>TRGV4|TRGJP|large
CATWDGPELGKKIKVF
TGTGCCACCTGGGATGGGCCAGAGTTGGGCAAAAAAATCAAGGTATTT
>TRGV4|TRGJ1/TRGJ2|large
CATWDGNYYKKLF
TGTGCCACCTGGGATGGGAATTATTATAAGAAACTCTTT
>TRGV8|TRGJP1|large
CATWDVATGWFKIF
TGTGCCACCTGGGATGTGGCCACTGGTTGGTTCAAGATATTT
>TRGV4|TRGJ1/TRGJ2|large
CATWDGLAKLF
TGTGCCACCTGGGATGGGCTGGCGAAACTCTTT
>TRGV10|TRGJ1/TRGJ2|hyperexpanded
CAAWDYYKKLF
TGTGCTGCGTGGGATTATTATAAGAAACTCTTT
>TRGV2|TRGJP1|hyperexpanded
CATWDATGWFKIF
TGTGCCACCTGGGACGCCACTGGTTGGTTCAAGATATTT
>TRGV4|TRGJ1/TRGJ2|large
CATWVPNYYKKLF
TGTGCCACCTGGGTCCCGAATTATTATAAGAAACTCTTT
>TRGV10|TRGJP1|large
CAAWDYGWFKIF
TGTGCTGCGTGGGATTATGGTTGGTTCAAGATATTT
>TRGV10|TRGJP1|large
CAAWDFGWFKIF
TGTGCTGCGTGGGATTTCGGTTGGTTCAAGATATTT
>TRGV5|TRGJ1/TRGJ2|hyperexpanded
CATWDRLYYKKLF
TGTGCCACCTGGGACAGGCTTTATTATAAGAAACTCTTT
>TRGV10|TRGJ1/TRGJ2|large
CAAWDYYYKKLF
TGTGCTGCGTGGGATTATTATTATAAGAAACTCTTT
>TRGV8|TRGJP1|large
CATWDCWFKIF
TGTGCCACCTGGGATTGTTGGTTCAAGATATTT
>TRGV2|TRGJP1|large
CATWDVTGWFKIF
TGTGCCACCTGGGACGTGACGGGTTGGTTCAAGATATTT
>TRGV9|TRGJP|once
CALWEKGELGKKIKVF
TGTGCCTTGTGGGAGAAGGGTGAGTTGGGCAAAAAAATCAAGGTATTT
>TRGV8|TRGJP1|large
CATWDTRTGWFKIF
TGTGCCACCTGGGATACACGCACTGGTTGGTTCAAGATATTT
>TRGV2|TRGJP|large
CATWDDQELGKKIKVF
TGTGCCACCTGGGACGACCAAGAGTTGGGCAAAAAAATCAAGGTATTT
>TRGV9|TRGJP|large
CALWEVGELGKKIKVF
TGTGCCTTGTGGGAGGTAGGGGAGTTGGGCAAAAAAATCAAGGTATTT